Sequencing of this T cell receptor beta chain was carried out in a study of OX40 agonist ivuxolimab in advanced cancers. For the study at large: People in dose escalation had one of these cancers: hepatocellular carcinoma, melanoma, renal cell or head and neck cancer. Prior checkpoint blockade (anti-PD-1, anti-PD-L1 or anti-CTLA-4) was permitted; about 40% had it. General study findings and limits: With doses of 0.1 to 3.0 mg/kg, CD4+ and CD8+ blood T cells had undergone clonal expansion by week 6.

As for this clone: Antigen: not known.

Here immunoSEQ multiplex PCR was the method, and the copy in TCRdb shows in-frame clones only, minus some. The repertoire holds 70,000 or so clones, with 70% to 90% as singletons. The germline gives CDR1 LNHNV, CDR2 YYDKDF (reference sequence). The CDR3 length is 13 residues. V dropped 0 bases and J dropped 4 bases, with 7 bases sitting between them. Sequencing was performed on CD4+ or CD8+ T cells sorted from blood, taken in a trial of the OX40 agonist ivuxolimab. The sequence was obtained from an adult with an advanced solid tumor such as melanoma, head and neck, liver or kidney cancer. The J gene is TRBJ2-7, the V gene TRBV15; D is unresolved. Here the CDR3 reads CATSRDRRYEQYF. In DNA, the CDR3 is TGTGCCACCAGCAGAGATCGCCGATACGAGCAGTACTTC.